A selection of T cell receptor beta chains follows, all from one sample in a study of tumor-infiltrating lymphocytes in localized non-small cell lung cancer. TCRdb's table, derived via immunoSEQ multiplex PCR, lists solely in-frame clones and lacks some. The sample has 23,000 or so clones, roughly three fifths seen once. The specimen was lung tumor tissue. The receptors were gathered from a human donor with non-small cell lung cancer. Both conserved end residues are part of each CDR3. The D gene is left open where the match is weak. Not every row has a clone size; where given, it reads once, few, many or a size class.

>TRBJ2-3|NA|TRBV6-1|NA
TGTGCCAGCAGTGAATTTTCGGCAACCAGCACAGATACGCAGTATTTT
CASSEFSATSTDTQYF
>TRBJ2-7|NA|TRBV10-3|NA
TGTGCCACCTCTAACCGATACGAGCAGTACTTC
CATSNRYEQYF
>TRBJ2-5|NA|TRBV12-5|once
TGTGCTAGTGGTTTGGCAGGGGAGGAGACCCAGTACTTC
CASGLAGEETQYF
>TRBJ2-2|NA|TRBV28|medium-sized
TGTGCCAGCAGTTTAGGCGGGACGCGGCAGAGGGCCGGGGAGCTGTTTTTT
CASSLGGTRQRAGELFF
>TRBJ2-7|NA|TRBV6-5|NA
TGTGCCAGCAGCCTTAACAGGGACGAGCAGTACTTC
CASSLNRDEQYF
>TRBJ2-7|NA|TRBV7-2|once
TGTGCCAGCAGCCGGGATGCCTACGAGCAGTACTTC
CASSRDAYEQYF
>TRBJ2-3|NA|TRBV18|few
TGTGCCAGCTCACCGGGGACGCGCACAGATACGCAGTATTTT
CASSPGTRTDTQYF
>TRBJ1-1|NA|TRBV18|NA
TGTGCCAGCCAAAAAGGGGGGGCTGAAGCTTTCTTT
CASQKGGAEAFF
>TRBJ2-3|NA|TRBV20-1|NA
TGCAGTGCTAGCTCTTCGTTCGCTAGCCACTTT
CSASSSFASHF
>TRBJ2-7|NA|TRBV11-3|few
TGTGCCAGCAGCTTAGGACGGAACTACGAGCAGTACTTC
CASSLGRNYEQYF
>TRBJ1-1|NA|TRBV19|NA
TGTGCCAGTAGTATAGGTAGATTTGAAAGCACTGAAGCTTTCTTT
CASSIGRFESTEAFF
>TRBJ2-1|NA|TRBV21-1|NA
TGTGCCAGCAGCAAAGGTGGATATCGTAAGAATGAGCAGTTCTTC
CASSKGGYRKNEQFF
>TRBJ2-7|TRBD1|TRBV5-1|once
TGCGCCAGCAGCTTCCAGACAGGGTGGAACTACGAGCAGTACTTC
CASSFQTGWNYEQYF
>TRBJ2-1|NA|TRBV6-1|NA
TGTGCCAGCAGTACTAGCTCCTACAATGAGCAGTTCTTC
CASSTSSYNEQFF
>TRBJ2-5|TRBD2|TRBV5-1|NA
TGCGCCAGCAGCCTCGAAGGGACTAGCGGGGACCAAGAGACCCAGTACTTC
CASSLEGTSGDQETQYF
>TRBJ2-1|NA|TRBV19|NA
TGTGCCAGTGATGAAAAGCGGAGGAGCTCCTACAATGAGCAGTTCTTC
CASDEKRRSSYNEQFF
>TRBJ1-2|NA|TRBV5-4|once
TGTGCCAGCAGCCTGGACAGCACCTATGGCTACACCTTC
CASSLDSTYGYTF